This T cell receptor beta chain was captured by sequencing in a study of CD8 T cells in Susac syndrome. The multiple sclerosis control group comprised treatment-naive patients with stable or active relapsing-remitting disease. Through negative isolation, CD4+ and CD8+ T cells were obtained, while TEMRA cells were enriched using FACS. CDR3 length equals 14 residues. The junction had 0 bases not matched to a gene; V was cut back by 2 bases and J by 3 bases. Germline V gene data show CDR1 as DFQATT and CDR2 as SNEGSKA (reference sequence). Random-hexamer reverse transcription was applied to about 0.5 to 1 ug RNA. The amplification used immunoSEQ multiplex PCR on TCR beta CDR3; it spanned 54 Vbeta and 13 Jbeta. From the immunoSEQ multiplex PCR reads, TCRdb called clonotypes with MiXCR, one entry per CDR3 protein. The table lists about 50,000 distinct CDR3 sequences, just over 90% of them singletons, with 0.4% to 0.55% in the top ten.

V is TRBV20-1 and J is TRBJ2-2; 10 bases line up with TRBD2. The sequence derives from a human donor with multiple sclerosis. The sample was CD8+ T cells from PBMCs. The CDR3 here is CSARLAGDTGELFF. As DNA, the CDR3 is TGCAGTGCTAGACTAGCGGGGGACACCGGGGAGCTGTTTTTT.